This T cell receptor beta chain emerged from a study of T cells in Graves' hyperthyroidism and ophthalmopathy. Study-wide points: A model built on 13 V-J features separated ophthalmopathy from stable hyperthyroidism.

Diagnosis relied on clinical symptoms, serum thyroxine and TRAb, thyroid ultrasound and orbital computed tomography. This clonotype was seen at least ten times. The antigen is not known. Amplification of TCR beta CDR3 regions was performed using RNA transcripts as template. Primed by the HTBI set, a first-round RT-PCR was run on the TCR CDR3. TCRdb reanalysed the multiplex PCR reads using MiXCR and keeps one entry per CDR3 protein. The sample lists 380,000 or so distinct CDR3 sequences, about a fifth occurring once. The receptor comes from a woman aged 18-29 years with Graves' hyperthyroidism. The sequenced material came from blood.

The CDR3, as DNA: TGTGCCACCAGTGATCGACAGCCTCAGCCCCAGCATTTT. The encoded protein is CATSDRQPQPQHF. This rearrangement joins TRBV24-1 to TRBJ1-5; D is possibly TRBD1 (5 bases). The germline V gene has CDR1 KGHDR and CDR2 SFDVKD. CDR3 length: 13 residues. V lost 3 bases and J lost 6, with 8 bases in between.